The sample holds a few counts of the clone carrying this T cell receptor (beta chain). Its antigen is not identified. These data come from a study of CD8 T cells in ankylosing spondylitis. Findings and limits, study-wide: Blood from ankylosing spondylitis patients appeared to carry a characteristic eight-variant TCR beta motif. Prior literature has documented some motif variants in synovial fluid and blood from reactive arthritis.

TCRdb used MiXCR to reprocess the 5' RACE reads, holding one entry per CDR3 protein. The sample consists of roughly 220,000 distinct CDR3 sequences, 15% to 20% of them appearing once. The clonotype was recovered from a male donor with ankylosing spondylitis. Sequencing used blood, either unsorted or a sorted T cell fraction (not recorded which).

The CDR3 DNA reads as TGTGCCAGCAGCCAGACTAGCGGGGGAGAAAACATTCAGTACTTC. Translating gives CASSQTSGGENIQYF. The chain employs TRBV3-1 and TRBJ2-4; 12 nucleotides agree with TRBD2. Trimming at V came to 3 bases and at J to 5 bases, leaving 2 bases not matched to a gene. CDR1 and CDR2 (germline): LGHDT, YNNKEL (reference sequence). The CDR3 totals 15 residues.